Sequencing of this TCR beta chain was carried out in a study of blood T cell repertoires in COVID-19. Turning to the study itself: Samples came from the United States, Italy and Spain, spanning acute and convalescent COVID-19.

Here immunoSEQ multiplex PCR was the method, and the copy in TCRdb shows in-frame clones only, minus some. The sample consists of 180,000 or so clones, about 80% of them appearing once. Participants came from fewer than 25 US areas, aged about 18 to 100 years. CDR1 is SGDLS and CDR2 is YYNGEE in the germline V gene. V gave up 2 bases and J gave up 6 bases; unmatched junction bases: 4. This CDR3 has 15 residues. Sequenced input: PBMCs or T cells enriched from blood (not recorded which). This rearrangement joins TRBV9 to TRBJ1-5, with TRBD1 matching over 11 bases. The receptor comes from a man between 60 and 75 years old who had been exposed to COVID-19. CDR3 region: CASSVGQGATQPQHF. DNA of the CDR3: TGTGCCAGCAGCGTCGGACAGGGGGCGACTCAGCCCCAGCATTTT.